Shown below are 29 T cell receptor beta chains from a single sample sequenced in a study of blood T cell repertoires in COVID-19. Method: immunoSEQ multiplex PCR; TCRdb's copy keeps in-frame clones and lacks some. The sample has about 320,000 clones; around 90% are singletons. Sequencing input: PBMCs or T cells enriched from blood (not recorded which). These receptors were taken from a man aged 55-75 years who had recovered from COVID-19.

The rearrangement uses TRBV30 and TRBJ2-2, with a weak D call TRBD2 (6 bases). Trimming removed 4 bases at V and 3 bases at J, with 12 bases between. Germline V CDR1 and CDR2: GTSNPN, SVGIG (reference sequence). This CDR3 comprises 14 residues. The CDR3 sequence is CAWNRGFDTGELFF. CDR3 coding DNA: TGTGCCTGGAATCGGGGGTTCGACACCGGGGAGCTGTTTTTT.

This chain connects TRBV7-8 to TRBJ1-4, with D tentatively TRBD1 (5 bases). Trimming took off 2 bases at V and 5 bases at J, with 12 bases between the two ends. The CDR3 is 15 residues long. Germline loops: CDR1 SGHVS, CDR2 FQNEAQ. The chain's CDR3 is CASSLQGLRNEKLFF. The CDR3 DNA reads TGTGCCAGCAGCTTACAGGGACTGCGGAATGAAAAACTGTTTTTT.

The chain uses TRBV18 and TRBJ2-7, with 7 bases fitting TRBD1. The CDR3 length is 14 residues. Unmatched junction bases numbered 3, after V lost 4 bases and J lost 0 bases. The germline V gene has CDR1 KGHSH and CDR2 LQKENI. As DNA, the CDR3 is TGTGCCAGCTCACAGGACAGGAACTCCTACGAGCAGTACTTC. Its protein product is CASSQDRNSYEQYF.

Concerning this clone itself: Other nucleotide sequences in the sample specify the same CDR3. This rearrangement joins TRBV10-3 to TRBJ1-1, with D possibly being TRBD1 (6 bases). Looked up from germline, CDR1 is ENHRY and CDR2 is SYGVKD. V was pared by 3 bases and J by 2 bases, with 7 bases between. The CDR3 length is 13 residues. The CDR3 loop is CAISDRGNTEAFF. Written as DNA, the CDR3 is TGTGCCATCAGTGACAGGGGAAACACTGAAGCTTTCTTT.

The chain recombines TRBV3-1 (or the pseudogene TRBV3-2) with TRBJ2-1; tentatively, D is TRBD2 (5 bases). The CDR3 has 16 residues. The germline CDR1 and CDR2 sequences are LGHDT and YNNKEL (reference sequence). V was clipped by 2 bases and J by 8 bases, with 19 bases between them. The CDR3, as DNA: TGTGCCAGCAGCCAATTCGGAGGAGTTAGCGTCTATGAGCAGTTCTTC. This codes for CASSQFGGVSVYEQFF.

This rearrangement joins TRBV18 to TRBJ2-1; 9 bases match TRBD1. Looked up from germline, CDR1 is KGHSH and CDR2 is LQKENI. The V and J ends lost 2 bases and 8 bases, in that order; junction bases with no gene match: 10. The CDR3 spans 16 residues. The CDR3 bases are TGTGCCAGCTCACCATCCGGACAGGGGATTCCGCATGAGCAGTTCTTC. As protein: CASSPSGQGIPHEQFF.

V gene TRBV6-5 combines with J gene TRBJ1-5, with TRBD1 matching 7 bases. CDR1 and CDR2 from the germline V gene are MNHEY and SVGAGI. After removal of 7 bases from V and 5 bases from J, the junction contained 2 bases not matched to a gene. The CDR3 is 12 residues long. In DNA form, the CDR3 reads TGTGCCAGCATTACAGGGGATCAGCCCCAGCATTTT. Protein product: CASITGDQPQHF.

The J gene is TRBJ1-5, the V gene TRBV10-1, with 11 bases aligning to TRBD1. CDR3 length equals 17 residues. Trimming took 2 bases from V and 6 from J; bases not matched to a gene: 9. Germline CDR1 reads WNHNN; CDR2 reads SYGVQD (reference sequence). CDR3 in amino acids: CASSEGGQGAFGQPQHF. CDR3 bases: TGCGCCAGCAGTGAGGGAGGACAGGGGGCTTTCGGTCAGCCCCAGCATTTT.

The rearrangement joins TRBV6-5 to TRBJ2-1; 11 nucleotides align to TRBD2. Trimming removed 5 bases from V and 8 bases from J; junction bases left unmatched: 8. The CDR3 is 15 amino acids. The germline CDR1 and CDR2 sequences are MNHEY and SVGAGI. The CDR3 region is CASSLSGRAVDEQFF. CDR3 bases: TGTGCCAGCAGTCTTAGCGGGAGGGCGGTCGATGAGCAGTTCTTC.

This clone came up once. This chain uses TRBV4-2 with TRBJ2-1; tentative D call: TRBD2 (5 bases). The CDR3 is made up of 15 amino acids. Trimming took off 3 bases at V and 0 bases at J, with 9 bases between the two ends. Germline V lookup: CDR1 LGHNA, CDR2 YNFKEQ. CDR3 residues: CASSHGVSSYNEQFF. The CDR3 DNA reads TGTGCCAGCAGCCACGGGGTTAGCTCCTACAATGAGCAGTTCTTC.

As regards this clone: At one end the junction does not follow the germline gene, possibly because of a read error. This chain uses TRBV7-9 with TRBJ1-2, with D perhaps TRBD1 (5 bases). The CDR3 contains 12 residues. CDR1 is SEHNR, CDR2 FQNEAQ, per germline (reference sequence). Here the CDR3 reads CASSPGVYNGGF. CDR3 bases: TGTGCCAGCAGCCCCGGCGTCTACAACGGGGGTTTC.

This chain uses TRBV2 with TRBJ2-3; TRBD2 matches 13 bases. Germline CDR1 is SNHLY and CDR2 is FYNNEI. The CDR3 has 15 residues. J was trimmed by 3 bases and V by 5 bases; bases with no gene match: 2. The CDR3 DNA reads as TGTGCCAGCAGTACTAGCGGGAGGGGGACAGATACGCAGTATTTT. Translation gives CASSTSGRGTDTQYF.

The chain couples TRBV2 to TRBJ1-3, with D possibly being TRBD1 (6 bases). Per the germline V gene, CDR1 is SNHLY and CDR2 is FYNNEI. The CDR3 is 15 residues long. Trimming removed 7 bases at V and 4 bases at J, with 17 bases between. CDR3 nucleotides: TGTGCCAGCACGCTCGGCGGGGGGCTCGGAAACACCATATATTTT. This codes for CASTLGGGLGNTIYF.

The chain recombines TRBV10-3 with TRBJ1-6; weak D call: TRBD1 (6 bases). Germline V CDR1 and CDR2: ENHRY, SYGVKD. V lost 11 bases to trimming and J lost 5 bases, with 16 bases between them. The CDR3 length is 14 residues. CDR3 DNA: TGTGCCGTCATCAGGACAGAGAATAATTCACCCCTCCACTTT. It translates to CAVIRTENNSPLHF.

V and J are TRBV6-5 and TRBJ1-6, with 8 nucleotides matching TRBD1. V lost 6 bases to trimming and J lost 11 bases; unmatched junction nucleotides: 9. This CDR3 is built from 14 residues. In germline, CDR1 is MNHEY, CDR2 SVGAGI. CDR3 DNA sequence: TGTGCCAGCAGACCGAGGACAGGGACGGCACCCCTCCACTTT. The encoded protein is CASRPRTGTAPLHF.

The chain has TRBV2 and TRBJ2-5, with unresolved D. Between the trimmed V and J ends, which lost 8 bases and 2 bases, there was a span of 15 bases. CDR3 length equals 14 residues. The V gene's germline CDR1 is SNHLY and CDR2 FYNNEI. CDR3 residues: CASGAVMRQETQYF. The CDR3 coding sequence is TGTGCCAGCGGCGCGGTTATGAGACAAGAGACCCAGTACTTC.

DNA for the CDR3: TGTGCCACAGAAACCAGGGGCGCCTATGGCTACACCTTC. Protein: CATETRGAYGYTF. J is TRBJ1-2 and V is TRBV19, with D possibly being TRBD1 (6 bases). CDR1 and CDR2 from the germline V gene are LNHDA and SQIVND (reference sequence). The CDR3 has 13 residues. The germline V and J ends were trimmed by 10 bases and 4 bases, with 16 bases remaining between them. The full variable domain, completed using reference TRBV19 and TRBJ1-2, is DGGITQSPKYLFRKEGQNVTLSCEQNLNHDAMYWYRQDPGQGLRLIYYSQIVNDFQKGDIAEGYSVSREKKESFPLTVTSAQKNPTAFYLCATETRGAYGYTFGSGTRLTVV.

The genes are TRBV4-1 and TRBJ2-7; 7 positions match TRBD2. This CDR3 spans 15 amino acids. Germline loops: CDR1 MGHRA, CDR2 YSYEKL. V gave up 3 bases and J gave up 3 bases; unmatched junction bases: 8. The CDR3: CASSHPVGGIYEQYF. CDR3 nucleotide sequence: TGCGCCAGCAGCCACCCCGTGGGGGGGATCTACGAGCAGTACTTC.

The V gene is TRBV7-8, the J gene TRBJ2-5; 9 bases match TRBD1. The CDR3 is 18 amino acids. Germline V lookup: CDR1 SGHVS, CDR2 FQNEAQ. J was trimmed by 5 bases and V by 2 bases; bases with no gene match: 15. Here the CDR3 reads CASSLLISTGQGSETQYF. The DNA for the CDR3 is TGTGCCAGCAGCTTACTTATCAGTACGGGACAGGGATCGGAGACCCAGTACTTC.

The rearrangement uses TRBV5-4 and TRBJ2-1; D might be TRBD1 (7 bases). V lost 4 bases and J 7 bases, leaving 18 bases between the germline ends. The CDR3 totals 15 residues. Germline lookup yields CDR1 SGHNT and CDR2 YYREEE (reference sequence). This CDR3 is CASSPPDRAGNEQFF. CDR3 DNA: TGTGCCAGCAGCCCCCCCGACAGGGCGGGAAATGAGCAGTTCTTC.

This clone was seen once. V and J are TRBV24-1 and TRBJ2-2; D unclear. The V gene's germline CDR1 is KGHDR and CDR2 SFDVKD. This CDR3 spans 14 amino acids. Trimming took 3 bases from V and 1 from J, leaving 5 bases between them. Here the CDR3 DNA reads TGTGCCACCAGTGATCCATTGAACACCGGGGAGCTGTTTTTT. It encodes CATSDPLNTGELFF.

The rearrangement uses TRBV4-1 and TRBJ2-7; 9 bases map to TRBD2. Trimming at V came to 1 base and at J to 5 bases, leaving 15 bases not matched to a gene. This CDR3 region has 18 residues. Germline loops: CDR1 MGHRA, CDR2 YSYEKL. The CDR3 loop reads CASSQVGRRRAGGDEQYF. The CDR3 DNA is TGCGCCAGCAGCCAAGTTGGTCGCCGTAGGGCGGGAGGGGACGAGCAGTACTTC.

The chain combines TRBV30 with TRBJ2-1; 10 bases map to TRBD2. The V and J ends lost 6 bases and 7 bases, in that order; junction bases with no gene match: 9. From germline, CDR1 is GTSNPN and CDR2 SVGIG (reference sequence). The CDR3 contains 14 residues. CDR3 residues: CACQVASGSNEQFF. CDR3 DNA sequence: TGTGCCTGCCAAGTGGCTAGCGGGAGTAATGAGCAGTTCTTC.

The CDR3 bases are TGTGCCAGCAGCACCGGGAACACTGAAGCTTTCTTT. This codes for CASSTGNTEAFF. The chain recombines TRBV5-4 with TRBJ1-1; D uncertain. Deletions cut 4 bases from V and 1 base from J, with 5 bases between. CDR1 is SGHNT, CDR2 YYREEE, per germline (reference sequence). The CDR3 spans 12 residues.

The CDR3 loop is CASSLQGGYGYTF. In DNA, the CDR3 is TGTGCCAGCAGTCTACAGGGGGGATATGGCTACACCTTC. The chain is built from TRBV12-3 or TRBV12-4 and TRBJ1-2; 8 bases map to TRBD1. The CDR3 sequence is 13 residues long. The J segment lost 5 bases and the V segment lost 5 bases, leaving 4 bases of the junction unmatched.

CDR3: CASSFQGAYGYTF. DNA for the CDR3: TGTGCCAGCAGTTTCCAGGGGGCCTATGGCTACACCTTC. J is TRBJ1-2 and V is TRBV12-3 or TRBV12-4; 8 bases agree with TRBD1. Trimming removed 3 bases from V and 4 bases from J; junction bases left unmatched: 1. This CDR3 spans 13 amino acids.

This chain joins TRBV13 and TRBJ2-3, with 7 bases aligning to TRBD2. With V trimmed by 5 bases and J by 5 bases, 10 bases remained unmatched. This CDR3 has 15 residues. Germline-derived CDR1 and CDR2 are PRHDT and FYEKMQ (reference sequence). The CDR3 DNA reads as TGTGCCAGCAGCCTCCGGGACTCGGGAGGAGATACGCAGTATTTT. Its protein is CASSLRDSGGDTQYF.

The J gene is TRBJ1-4, the V gene TRBV5-1; D may be TRBD1 (6 bases). Germline assignment: CDR1 SGHRS and CDR2 YFSETQ. Trimming took 0 bases from V and 7 from J, leaving 10 bases between them. CDR3 length equals 14 residues. CDR3 region: CASSLEARGEKLFF. The CDR3 DNA reads as TGCGCCAGCAGCTTGGAAGCCAGGGGTGAAAAACTGTTTTTT.

The V gene is TRBV24-1, the J gene TRBJ2-4; 9 bases agree with TRBD1. After removal of 6 bases from V and 7 bases from J, the junction contained 9 bases not matched to a gene. This CDR3 spans 15 amino acids. CDR1 is KGHDR, CDR2 SFDVKD, per germline. CDR3: CATSPGQGKGNIQYF. In DNA form, the CDR3 reads TGTGCCACCAGTCCGGGACAGGGAAAAGGGAACATTCAGTACTTC.